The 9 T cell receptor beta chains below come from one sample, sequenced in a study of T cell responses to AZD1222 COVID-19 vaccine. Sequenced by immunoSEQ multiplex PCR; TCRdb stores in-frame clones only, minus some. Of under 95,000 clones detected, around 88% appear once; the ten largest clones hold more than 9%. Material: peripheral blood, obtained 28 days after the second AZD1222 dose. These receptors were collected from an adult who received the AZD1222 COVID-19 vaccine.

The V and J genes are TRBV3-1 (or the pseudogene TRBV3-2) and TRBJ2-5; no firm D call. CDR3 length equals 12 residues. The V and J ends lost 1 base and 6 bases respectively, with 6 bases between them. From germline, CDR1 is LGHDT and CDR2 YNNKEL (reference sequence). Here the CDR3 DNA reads TGTGCCAGCAGCCAAGCTAAACAGACCCAGTACTTC. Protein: CASSQAKQTQYF.

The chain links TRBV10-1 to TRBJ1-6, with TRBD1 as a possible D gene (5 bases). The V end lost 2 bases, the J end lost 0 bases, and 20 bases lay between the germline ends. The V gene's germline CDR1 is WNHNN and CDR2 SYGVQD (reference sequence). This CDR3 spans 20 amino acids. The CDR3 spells CASSEPNWDPKSSYNSPLHF. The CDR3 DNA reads TGCGCCAGCAGTGAGCCCAATTGGGACCCCAAGAGCTCCTATAATTCACCCCTCCACTTT.

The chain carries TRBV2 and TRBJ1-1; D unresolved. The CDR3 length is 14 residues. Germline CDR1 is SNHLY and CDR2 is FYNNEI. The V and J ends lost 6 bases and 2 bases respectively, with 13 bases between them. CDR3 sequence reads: CASRESASNTEAFF. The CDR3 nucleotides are TGTGCCAGCAGGGAGTCAGCCTCCAACACTGAAGCTTTCTTT.

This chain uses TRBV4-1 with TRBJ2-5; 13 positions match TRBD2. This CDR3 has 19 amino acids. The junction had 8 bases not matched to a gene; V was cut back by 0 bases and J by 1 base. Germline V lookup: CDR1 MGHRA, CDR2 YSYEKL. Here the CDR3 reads CASSQDRTSGGLTQETQYF. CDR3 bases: TGCGCCAGCAGCCAAGATAGGACTAGCGGGGGACTTACCCAAGAGACCCAGTACTTC.

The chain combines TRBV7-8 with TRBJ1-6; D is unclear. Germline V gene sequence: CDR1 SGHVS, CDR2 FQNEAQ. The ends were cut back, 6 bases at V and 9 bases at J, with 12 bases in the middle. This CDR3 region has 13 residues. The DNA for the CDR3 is TGTGCCAGCAGGAGACGGGAAACTTCACCCCTCCACTTT. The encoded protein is CASRRRETSPLHF.

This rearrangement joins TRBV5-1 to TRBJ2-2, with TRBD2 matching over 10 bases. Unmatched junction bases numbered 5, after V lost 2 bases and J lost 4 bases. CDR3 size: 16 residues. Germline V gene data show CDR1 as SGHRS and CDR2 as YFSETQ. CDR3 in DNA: TGCGCCAGCAGCTTTATAGCGGGGGGCCGCACCGGGGAGCTGTTTTTT. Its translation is CASSFIAGGRTGELFF.

The DNA for the CDR3 is TGTGCCAGCAGTTACTCGGACAGGGGTGGCTACGAGCAGTACTTC. This encodes CASSYSDRGGYEQYF. The chain couples TRBV6-5 to TRBJ2-7; 9 positions match TRBD1. Germline V gene data show CDR1 as MNHEY and CDR2 as SVGAGI. Trimming cost V 0 bases and J 3 bases; bases outside gene matches: 3. The CDR3 is 15 amino acids.

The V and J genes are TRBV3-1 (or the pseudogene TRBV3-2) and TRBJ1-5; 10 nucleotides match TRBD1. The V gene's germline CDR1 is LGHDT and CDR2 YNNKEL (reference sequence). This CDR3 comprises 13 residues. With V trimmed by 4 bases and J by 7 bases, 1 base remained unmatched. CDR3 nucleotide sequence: TGTGCCAGCAGCCGGGACAGGGGACAGCCCCAGCATTTT. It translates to CASSRDRGQPQHF.

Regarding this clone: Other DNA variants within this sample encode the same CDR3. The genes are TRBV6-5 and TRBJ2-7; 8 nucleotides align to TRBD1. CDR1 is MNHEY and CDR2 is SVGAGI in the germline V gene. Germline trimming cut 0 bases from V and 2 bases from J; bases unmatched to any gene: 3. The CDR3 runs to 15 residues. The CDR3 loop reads CASSYSGQGAYEQYF. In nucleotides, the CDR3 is TGTGCCAGCAGTTACTCCGGACAGGGTGCCTACGAGCAGTACTTC.